These 20 T cell receptor beta chains came from one sample sequenced in a study of T cell responses to AZD1222 COVID-19 vaccine. TCRdb keeps only in-frame clones here, not all; method: immunoSEQ multiplex PCR. The sample comprises approximately 67,000 clones, 70% to 90% of which are singletons, and more than 2% rests with the top ten. Here the sequenced sample was peripheral blood, taken on day 0 of AZD1222 vaccination. These receptors all stem from an adult in good health.

The chain has TRBV12-3 or TRBV12-4 and TRBJ1-5; weak D call: TRBD1 (5 bases). The CDR3 is 12 amino acids. V was trimmed by 6 bases and J by 4 bases, leaving 7 bases between them. DNA for the CDR3: TGTGCCAGCAGCCAGGGAAATCAGCCCCAGCATTTT. Its protein is CASSQGNQPQHF.

CDR3 region: CASSLQGTNTEAFF. The CDR3 DNA sequence: TGTGCCAGCAGTTTACAGGGGACGAACACTGAAGCTTTCTTT. V usage is TRBV28 and J usage is TRBJ1-1, with a tentative D call TRBD1 (6 bases). The CDR3 contains 14 residues. The V and J ends lost 2 bases and 1 base respectively, with 8 bases between them. CDR1 is MDHEN and CDR2 is SYDVKM in the germline V gene.

This sequence joins TRBV10-3 and TRBJ1-6; weak D call: TRBD1 (5 bases). The CDR3 contains 16 residues. Trimming stripped 0 bases from V and 7 bases from J, with 13 bases between. The germline V gene encodes CDR1 ENHRY and CDR2 SYGVKD. CDR3 coding DNA: TGTGCCATCAGTGAGTCAATAGGGACGGGGAATTCACCCCTCCACTTT. Translation: CAISESIGTGNSPLHF.

This clone was seen a handful of times. The chain couples TRBV6-4 to TRBJ1-2; 7 bases match TRBD1. Trimming took 6 bases from V and 6 from J; bases not matched to a gene: 10. CDR3 length: 14 amino acids. Germline loops: CDR1 MRHNA, CDR2 SNTAGT. The CDR3 DNA follows: TGTGCCAGCAGCCCAAGCTACAGGGGTGATGGCTACACCTTC. This encodes CASSPSYRGDGYTF.

The rearrangement joins TRBV27 to TRBJ1-6; no clear D. The germline gives CDR1 MNHEY, CDR2 SMNVEV (reference sequence). Trimming shortened V by 5 bases and J by 10 bases, and 12 bases separated the two germline ends. The CDR3 extends over 13 amino acids. Here the CDR3 reads CASSPTEKSPLHF. CDR3 bases: TGTGCCAGCAGTCCGACGGAGAAATCACCCCTCCACTTT.

V usage is TRBV24-1 and J usage is TRBJ2-7; 9 bases fit TRBD1. CDR3 length: 17 residues. The V and J ends lost 2 bases and 4 bases, in that order; junction bases with no gene match: 11. CDR1 and CDR2 (germline): KGHDR, SFDVKD. The CDR3 loop is CATSDWGRDRAPYEQYF. As DNA, the CDR3 is TGTGCCACCAGTGATTGGGGACGGGACAGGGCTCCTTACGAGCAGTACTTC.

The chain combines TRBV5-1 with TRBJ1-6, with D unclear. There are 17 residues in the CDR3. Germline V gives CDR1 SGHRS, CDR2 YFSETQ. V was cut by 0 bases and J by 0 bases, with 10 bases left in between. The CDR3 reads CASSLEGWSSYNSPLHF. CDR3 sequence (DNA): TGCGCCAGCAGCTTGGAAGGGTGGAGCTCCTATAATTCACCCCTCCACTTT.

In nucleotides, the CDR3 is TGTGCCAGCAGGCAGGGATCCTCCTACGAGCAGTACTTC. Its protein product is CASRQGSSYEQYF. The rearrangement joins TRBV28 to TRBJ2-7; tentatively, D is TRBD1 (5 bases). The CDR3 has 13 residues. V shed 6 bases and J shed 0 bases, with 9 bases lying between them. The germline V gene has CDR1 MDHEN and CDR2 SYDVKM.

The chain joins TRBV11-3 to TRBJ2-7; D might be TRBD1 or TRBD2, each matching 5 bases. The CDR3 is 13 residues long. Germline-derived CDR1 and CDR2 are SGHNT and YENEEA. Trimming left V 5 bases short and J 3 bases short, with 11 bases between. CDR3 residues: CASSLGRHYEQYF. In nucleotides, the CDR3 is TGTGCCAGCAGCCTGGGACGGCACTACGAGCAGTACTTC. Together with reference TRBV11-3 and TRBJ2-7, the CDR3 gives the full variable domain: EAGVVQSPRYKIIEKKQPVAFWCNPISGHNTLYWYLQNLGQGPELLIRYENEEAVDDSQLPKDRFSAERLKGVDSTLKIQPAELGDSAVYLCASSLGRHYEQYFGPGTRLTVT.

The genes are TRBV3-1 (or the pseudogene TRBV3-2) and TRBJ2-1, with D possibly being TRBD2 (5 bases). This CDR3 has 15 residues. In germline, CDR1 is LGHDT, CDR2 YNNKEL (reference sequence). Trimming removed 0 bases from V and 7 bases from J, with 13 bases in between. For the CDR3, the DNA is TGTGCCAGCAGCCAAGAATCCCCTAGCCCTAATGAGCAGTTCTTC. It translates to CASSQESPSPNEQFF.

V usage is TRBV12-3 or TRBV12-4 and J usage is TRBJ1-1, with 7 bases aligning to TRBD1. V lost 6 bases, J lost 8 bases, and 6 bases stayed unmatched. The length of the CDR3 is 12 residues. CDR3 region: CASSKTGSEAFF. CDR3 sequence (DNA): TGTGCCAGCAGCAAGACAGGGTCCGAAGCTTTCTTT.

This chain joins TRBV30 and TRBJ1-2, with TRBD1 identical over 7 bases. V shed 4 bases, J shed 2 bases, and the junction held 4 bases outside the gene matches. CDR3 size: 13 residues. Germline values: CDR1 GTSNPN, CDR2 SVGIG (reference sequence). In DNA form, the CDR3 reads TGTGCCTGGAACCGACAGGGAAACTATGGCTACACCTTC. As protein: CAWNRQGNYGYTF.

The genes are TRBV7-3 and TRBJ1-1, with D perhaps TRBD1 (5 bases). Germline values: CDR1 SGHTA, CDR2 FQGTGA. Deletions cut 1 base from V and 4 bases from J, with 13 bases between. This CDR3 is built from 15 residues. The DNA of the CDR3 is TGTGCCAGCAGCTTAAATTTCGCAGGGCCCACTGAAGCTTTCTTT. Residues: CASSLNFAGPTEAFF.

The rearrangement joins TRBV5-3 to TRBJ1-4; 9 positions agree with TRBD1. TRBV5-3 is an open reading frame whose function is uncertain. The CDR3 is 16 residues long. V was pared by 5 bases and J by 5 bases, with 10 bases of the junction left unmatched. CDR3 bases: TGTGCCAGAAGACTCACAGGGGGCGCTGCGAATGAAAAACTGTTTTTT. As protein: CARRLTGGAANEKLFF.

This clone was detected a few times. This sequence joins TRBV19 and TRBJ1-5; 10 bases match TRBD1. The CDR3 is 17 amino acids. The ends lost 3 bases at V and 5 bases at J; junction bases unmatched: 10. Per the germline V gene, CDR1 is LNHDA and CDR2 is SQIVND (reference sequence). The CDR3 DNA is TGTGCCAGTAGTATGTTGGGGGCCGGACAGGGGGATCAGCCCCAGCATTTT. Translated: CASSMLGAGQGDQPQHF. Full variable domain (rest looked up from reference TRBV19 and TRBJ1-5): DGGITQSPKYLFRKEGQNVTLSCEQNLNHDAMYWYRQDPGQGLRLIYYSQIVNDFQKGDIAEGYSVSREKKESFPLTVTSAQKNPTAFYLCASSMLGAGQGDQPQHFGDGTRLSIL.

The chain carries TRBV19 and TRBJ2-5; D is unresolved. The length of the CDR3 is 13 residues. Trimming left V 6 bases short and J 5 bases short, with 13 bases between. CDR1 and CDR2 (germline): LNHDA, SQIVND (reference sequence). The CDR3 nucleotides are TGTGCCAGTAGGACGGCCGGGCGGGAGACCCAGTACTTC. Protein: CASRTAGRETQYF.

This chain links TRBV28 with TRBJ2-3, with no clear D. Trimming pared 2 bases from V and 1 base from J, leaving 10 bases between. CDR1 MDHEN and CDR2 SYDVKM come from the germline V gene. The CDR3 has 15 residues. The CDR3 here is CASSLTGSRTDTQYF. The CDR3 DNA reads as TGTGCCAGCAGTTTAACGGGCTCGCGCACAGATACGCAGTATTTT.

The chain links TRBV14 to TRBJ2-1, with TRBD2 matching over 8 bases. This CDR3 contains 15 residues. Germline assignment: CDR1 SGHDN and CDR2 FVKESK. The J segment lost 9 bases and the V segment lost 4 bases, leaving 11 bases of the junction unmatched. In DNA, the CDR3 is TGTGCCAGCAGCCGAGGGCTAGCGGGTCTGGGTGAGCAGTTCTTC. Amino acid sequence: CASSRGLAGLGEQFF.

The V and J genes are TRBV28 and TRBJ2-7; perhaps TRBD2 as D (5 bases). V was shortened by 6 bases and J by 3 bases, with 12 bases between the two germline ends. CDR3 length: 13 amino acids. The V gene's germline CDR1 is MDHEN and CDR2 SYDVKM. CDR3 loop: CASSPDGIYEQYF. DNA for the CDR3: TGTGCCAGCAGCCCCGACGGGATCTACGAGCAGTACTTC.

As DNA, the CDR3 is TGTGCCATCAGTGAGACTAGCCAAGAGACCCAGTACTTC. This translates into CAISETSQETQYF. The chain couples TRBV10-3 to TRBJ2-5; D possibly corresponds to TRBD2 (5 bases). Trimming cost V 2 bases and J 1 base, with 5 bases left between them. Looked up from germline, CDR1 is ENHRY and CDR2 is SYGVKD. This CDR3 has 13 residues.